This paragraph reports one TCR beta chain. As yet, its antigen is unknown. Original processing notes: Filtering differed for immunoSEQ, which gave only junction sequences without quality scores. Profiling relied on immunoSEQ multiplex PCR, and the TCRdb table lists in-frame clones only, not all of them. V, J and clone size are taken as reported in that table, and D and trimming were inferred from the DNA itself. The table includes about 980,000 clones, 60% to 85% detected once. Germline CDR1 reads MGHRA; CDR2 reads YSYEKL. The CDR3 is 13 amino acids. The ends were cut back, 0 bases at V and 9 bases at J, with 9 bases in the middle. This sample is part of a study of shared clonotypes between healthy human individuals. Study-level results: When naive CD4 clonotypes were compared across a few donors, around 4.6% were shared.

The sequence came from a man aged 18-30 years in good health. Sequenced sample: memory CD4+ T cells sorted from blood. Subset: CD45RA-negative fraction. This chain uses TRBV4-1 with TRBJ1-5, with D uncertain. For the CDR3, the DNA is TGCGCCAGCAGCCAAGATCCCGGGCTGCCCCAGCATTTT. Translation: CASSQDPGLPQHF.